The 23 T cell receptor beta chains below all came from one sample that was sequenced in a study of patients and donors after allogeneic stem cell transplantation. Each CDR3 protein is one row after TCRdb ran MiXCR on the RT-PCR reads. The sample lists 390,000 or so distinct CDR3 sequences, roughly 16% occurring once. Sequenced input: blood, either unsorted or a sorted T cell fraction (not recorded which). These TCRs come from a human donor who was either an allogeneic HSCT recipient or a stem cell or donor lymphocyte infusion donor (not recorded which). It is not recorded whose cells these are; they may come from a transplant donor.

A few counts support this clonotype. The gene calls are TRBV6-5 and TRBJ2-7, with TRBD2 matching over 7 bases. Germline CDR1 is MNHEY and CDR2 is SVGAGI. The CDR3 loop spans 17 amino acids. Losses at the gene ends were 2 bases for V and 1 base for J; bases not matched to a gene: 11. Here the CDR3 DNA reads TGTGCCAGCAGTTACCTACCGGGTGAGCGGGGTTCCTACGAGCAGTACTTC. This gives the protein CASSYLPGERGSYEQYF.

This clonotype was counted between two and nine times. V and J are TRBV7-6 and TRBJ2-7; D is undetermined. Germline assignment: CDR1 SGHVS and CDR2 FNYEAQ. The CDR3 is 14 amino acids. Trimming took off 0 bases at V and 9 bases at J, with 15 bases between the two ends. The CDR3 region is CASSLAKTAAGQYF. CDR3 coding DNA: TGTGCCAGCAGCTTAGCGAAAACAGCTGCAGGGCAGTACTTC.

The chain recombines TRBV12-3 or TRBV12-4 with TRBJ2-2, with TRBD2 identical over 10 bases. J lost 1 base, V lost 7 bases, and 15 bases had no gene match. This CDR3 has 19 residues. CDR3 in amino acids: CASNDVFSRLAGNTGELFF. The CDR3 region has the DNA TGTGCCAGCAACGATGTCTTCTCCCGACTAGCGGGGAACACCGGGGAGCTGTTTTTT.

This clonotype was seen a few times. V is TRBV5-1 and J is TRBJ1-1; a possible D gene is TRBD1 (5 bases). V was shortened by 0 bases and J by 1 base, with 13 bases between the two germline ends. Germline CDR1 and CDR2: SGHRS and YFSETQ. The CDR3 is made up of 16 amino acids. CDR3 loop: CASSLGAGPGNTEAFF. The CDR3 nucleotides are TGCGCCAGCAGCTTGGGGGCAGGGCCGGGGAACACTGAAGCTTTCTTT.

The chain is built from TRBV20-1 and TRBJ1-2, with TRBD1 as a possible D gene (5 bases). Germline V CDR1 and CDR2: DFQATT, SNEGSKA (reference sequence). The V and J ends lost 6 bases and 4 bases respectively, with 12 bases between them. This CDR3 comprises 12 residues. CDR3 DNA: TGCAGTGCCGGGACTTGGGGCTATGGCTACACCTTC. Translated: CSAGTWGYGYTF.

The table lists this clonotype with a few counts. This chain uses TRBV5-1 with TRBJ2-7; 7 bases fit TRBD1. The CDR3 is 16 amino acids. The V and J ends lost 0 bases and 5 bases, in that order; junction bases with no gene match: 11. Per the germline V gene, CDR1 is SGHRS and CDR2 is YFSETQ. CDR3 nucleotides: TGCGCCAGCAGCTTGGCACCTCAGGGGGTTGGAAACGAGCAGTACTTC. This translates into CASSLAPQGVGNEQYF. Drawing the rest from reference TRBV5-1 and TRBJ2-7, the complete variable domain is KAGVTQTPRYLIKTRGQQVTLSCSPISGHRSVSWYQQTPGQGLQFLFEYFSETQRNKGNFPGRFSGRQFSNSRSEMNVSTLELGDSALYLCASSLAPQGVGNEQYFGPGTRLTVT.

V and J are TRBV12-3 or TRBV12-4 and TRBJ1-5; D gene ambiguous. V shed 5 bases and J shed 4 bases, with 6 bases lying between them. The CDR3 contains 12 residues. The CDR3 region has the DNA TGTGCCAGCAGTAGGCTTAATCAGCCCCAGCATTTT. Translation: CASSRLNQPQHF.

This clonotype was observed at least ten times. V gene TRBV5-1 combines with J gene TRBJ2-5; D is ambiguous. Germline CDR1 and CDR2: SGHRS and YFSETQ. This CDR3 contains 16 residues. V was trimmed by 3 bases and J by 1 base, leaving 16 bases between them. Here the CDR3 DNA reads TGCGCCAGCAGCTACCCCGACTTGAGACTCCAAGAGACCCAGTACTTC. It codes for CASSYPDLRLQETQYF.

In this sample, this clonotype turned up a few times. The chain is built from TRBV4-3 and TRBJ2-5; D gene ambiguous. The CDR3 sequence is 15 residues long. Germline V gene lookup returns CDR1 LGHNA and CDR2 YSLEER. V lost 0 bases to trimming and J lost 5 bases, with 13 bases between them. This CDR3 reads CASSQEGLPVETQYF. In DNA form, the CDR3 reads TGCGCCAGCAGCCAAGAAGGGCTCCCTGTCGAGACCCAGTACTTC.

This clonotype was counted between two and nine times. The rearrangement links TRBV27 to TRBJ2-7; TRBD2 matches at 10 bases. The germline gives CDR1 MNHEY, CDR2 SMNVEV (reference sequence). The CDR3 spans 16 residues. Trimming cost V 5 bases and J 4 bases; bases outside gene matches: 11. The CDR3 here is CASSATWDSGRYEQYF. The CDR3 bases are TGTGCCAGCAGTGCTACCTGGGATAGCGGGAGGTACGAGCAGTACTTC.

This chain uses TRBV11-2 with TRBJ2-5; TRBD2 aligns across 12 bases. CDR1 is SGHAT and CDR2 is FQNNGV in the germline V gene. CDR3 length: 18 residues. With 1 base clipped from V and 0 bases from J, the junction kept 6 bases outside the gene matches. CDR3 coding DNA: TGTGCCAGCAGCTTAGGGTCTAGCGGGGGGGAAGACCAAGAGACCCAGTACTTC. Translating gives CASSLGSSGGEDQETQYF.

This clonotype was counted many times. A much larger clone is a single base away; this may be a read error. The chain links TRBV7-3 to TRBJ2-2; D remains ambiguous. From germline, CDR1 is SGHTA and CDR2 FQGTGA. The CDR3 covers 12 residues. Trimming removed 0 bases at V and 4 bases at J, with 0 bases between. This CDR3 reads CASSLTTGELFF. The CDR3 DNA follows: TGTGCCAGCAGCTTAACCACCGGGGAGCTGTTTTTT.

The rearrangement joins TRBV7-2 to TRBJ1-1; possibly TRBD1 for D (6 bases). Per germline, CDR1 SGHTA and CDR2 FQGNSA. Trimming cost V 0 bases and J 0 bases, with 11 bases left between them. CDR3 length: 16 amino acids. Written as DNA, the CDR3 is TGTGCCAGCAGCTTAGCGGGGGCATCCATGAACACTGAAGCTTTCTTT. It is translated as CASSLAGASMNTEAFF. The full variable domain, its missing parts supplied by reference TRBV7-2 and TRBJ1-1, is GAGVSQSPSNKVTEKGKDVELRCDPISGHTALYWYRQSLGQGLEFLIYFQGNSAPDKSGLPSDRFSAERTGGSVSTLTIQRTQQEDSAVYLCASSLAGASMNTEAFFGQGTRLTVV.

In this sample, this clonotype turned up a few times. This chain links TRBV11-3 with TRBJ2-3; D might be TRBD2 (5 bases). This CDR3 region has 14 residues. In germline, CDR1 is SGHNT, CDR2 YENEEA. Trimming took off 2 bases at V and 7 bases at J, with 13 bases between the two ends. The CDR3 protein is CASSLNLGVYTQYF. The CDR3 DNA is TGTGCCAGCAGCTTAAATCTCGGGGTTTATACGCAGTATTTT.

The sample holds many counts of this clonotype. The CDR3 protein is CASSEPGSQENQYF. For the CDR3, the DNA is TGTGCCAGCAGTGAACCTGGGTCACAGGAAAATCAGTATTTT. V usage is TRBV25-1 and J usage is TRBJ2-3, with TRBD1 as a possible D gene (5 bases). CDR1 and CDR2 from the germline V gene are MGHDK and SYGVNS. V lost 2 bases and J 12 bases, leaving 18 bases between the germline ends. The CDR3 totals 14 residues. Supplemented by reference TRBV25-1 and TRBJ2-3, the full variable domain reads EADIYQTPRYLVIGTGKKITLECSQTMGHDKMYWYQQDPGMELHLIHYSYGVNSTEKGDLSSESTVSRIRTEHFPLTLESARPSHTSQYLCASSEPGSQENQYFGPGTRLTVL.

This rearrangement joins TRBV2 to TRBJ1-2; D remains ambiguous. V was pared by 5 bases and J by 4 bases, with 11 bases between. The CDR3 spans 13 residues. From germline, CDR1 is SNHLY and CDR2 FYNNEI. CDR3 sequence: CASSKSPFYGYTF. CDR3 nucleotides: TGTGCCAGCAGTAAAAGTCCCTTCTATGGCTACACCTTC.

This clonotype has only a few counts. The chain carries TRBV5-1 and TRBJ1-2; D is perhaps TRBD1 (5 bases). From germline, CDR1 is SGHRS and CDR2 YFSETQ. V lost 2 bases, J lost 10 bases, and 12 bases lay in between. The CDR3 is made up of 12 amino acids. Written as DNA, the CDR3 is TGCGCCAGCAGCTTAGAGCGGGGGACCTACACCTTC. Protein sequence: CASSLERGTYTF.

CDR3 in amino acids: CASSRSVARGDEQYF. In DNA, the CDR3 is TGTGCCAGCAGCCGGTCAGTGGCGAGGGGTGACGAGCAGTACTTC. This chain joins TRBV7-9 and TRBJ2-7; D might be TRBD1 or TRBD2, each matching 5 bases. The CDR3 extends over 15 amino acids. V dropped 5 bases and J dropped 5 bases, with 19 bases sitting between them. Germline V CDR1 and CDR2: SEHNR, FQNEAQ (reference sequence).

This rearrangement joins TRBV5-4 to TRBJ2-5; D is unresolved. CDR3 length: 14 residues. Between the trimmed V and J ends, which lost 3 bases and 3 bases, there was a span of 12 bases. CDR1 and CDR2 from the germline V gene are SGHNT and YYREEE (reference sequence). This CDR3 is CASSSPSKEETQYF. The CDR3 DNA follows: TGTGCCAGCAGCTCCCCCTCTAAAGAAGAGACCCAGTACTTC.

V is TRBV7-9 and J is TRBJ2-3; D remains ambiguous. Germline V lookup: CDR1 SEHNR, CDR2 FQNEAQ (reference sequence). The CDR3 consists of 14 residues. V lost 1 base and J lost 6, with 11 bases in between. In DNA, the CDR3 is TGTGCCAGCAGCTTAGGGAAAGCGACGGATACGCAGTATTTT. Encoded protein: CASSLGKATDTQYF. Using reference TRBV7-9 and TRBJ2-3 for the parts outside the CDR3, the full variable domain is DTGVSQNPRHKITKRGQNVTFRCDPISEHNRLYWYRQTLGQGPEFLTYFQNEAQLEKSRLLSDRFSAERPKGSFSTLEIQRTEQGDSAMYLCASSLGKATDTQYFGPGTRLTVL.

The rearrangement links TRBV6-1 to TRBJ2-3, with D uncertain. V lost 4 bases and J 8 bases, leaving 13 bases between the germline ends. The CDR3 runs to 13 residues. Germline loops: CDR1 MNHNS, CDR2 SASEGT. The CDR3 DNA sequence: TGTGCCAGCAGTGGCAGACGGATTGCTACGCAGTATTTT. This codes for CASSGRRIATQYF.

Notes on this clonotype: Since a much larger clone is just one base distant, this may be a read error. This CDR3 reads CASSPVIGGSWELFF. DNA of the CDR3: TGCGCCAGCAGCCCCGTTATAGGGGGCTCCTGGGAGCTGTTTTTT. The chain has TRBV5-1 and TRBJ2-2; TRBD1 matches 7 bases. Germline-derived CDR1 and CDR2 are SGHRS and YFSETQ. The CDR3 runs 15 residues. Trimming cost V 4 bases and J 9 bases; bases outside gene matches: 12.

The CDR3 DNA is TGTGCCAGCAGCCTGGGGGGTACAGGGGGAAGCTCCTACGAGCAGTACTTC. Amino acid sequence: CASSLGGTGGSSYEQYF. The chain uses TRBV5-4 and TRBJ2-7; 8 nucleotides agree with TRBD1. V was clipped by 4 bases and J by 0 bases; unmatched bases: 12. The germline V gene encodes CDR1 SGHNT and CDR2 YYREEE (reference sequence). The CDR3 has 17 amino acids.